The 8 T cell receptor beta chains below come from one sample, sequenced in a study of shared clonotypes between healthy human individuals (TCRdb year 2020). Libraries were built with the immunoSEQ multiplex PCR assay. TCRdb holds this immuneACCESS table with in-frame rearrangements only. Some clones are missing; in checked studies, unresolved V genes explain under half, and the rest has no known cause. This sample gives fewer than 600,000 clones in total; around 77% of them show up just once. The ten largest make up around 12% of the sample. The sample taken for sequencing was PBMCs. The receptors were sampled from a woman aged 40 to 49 in good health. Some clones in this sample may be carry-over from other donors' samples.

This clone was seen a single time. This sequence joins TRBV5-1 and TRBJ2-7, with 8 bases identical to TRBD1. The CDR3 contains 14 residues. The germline V gene encodes CDR1 SGHRS and CDR2 YFSETQ. V lost 2 bases and J lost 5; bases outside the gene matches: 6. CDR3 DNA sequence: TGCGCCAGCAGCTTTGGGACAGGAGGAAACGAGCAGTACTTC. As protein: CASSFGTGGNEQYF.

The chain links TRBV19 to TRBJ2-5; the D call may be TRBD1 or TRBD2 (5 bases each). V gave up 9 bases and J gave up 3 bases, with 8 bases separating them. CDR1 is LNHDA and CDR2 is SQIVND in the germline V gene (reference sequence). The CDR3 is 11 residues long. The CDR3 reads CASQGEETQYF. The DNA for the CDR3 is TGTGCCAGCCAGGGAGAAGAGACCCAGTACTTC.

V gene TRBV7-3 combines with J gene TRBJ2-1, with 9 positions matching TRBD2. This CDR3 has 16 residues. V lost 4 bases, J lost 8 bases, and 12 bases stayed unmatched. Germline V gene sequence: CDR1 SGHTA, CDR2 FQGTGA. CDR3 DNA: TGTGCCAGCAGCTCCGATAGCGGGAGTATAGGATATGAGCAGTTCTTC. Translation gives CASSSDSGSIGYEQFF.

This sequence joins TRBV28 and TRBJ1-5; D not certain. The CDR3 spans 12 residues. Deletions cut 3 bases from V and 6 bases from J, with 6 bases between. The germline CDR1 and CDR2 sequences are MDHEN and SYDVKM. The CDR3 reads CASSFLPQPQHF. The CDR3 DNA reads as TGTGCCAGCAGTTTTCTCCCTCAGCCCCAGCATTTT.

A note on this clone: One end of the junction does not line up with germline, which may come from a read error. The rearrangement links TRBV11-2 to TRBJ2-2; possibly TRBD1 for D (6 bases). Germline V gives CDR1 SGHAT, CDR2 FQNNGV. This CDR3 region has 16 residues. CDR3 sequence (DNA): TGTGCTAGCAGCCTATTGGGGGCAGGGTACACCGGGGAGCTGTTTTTT. It translates to CASSLLGAGYTGELFF.

The chain couples TRBV7-9 to TRBJ2-7; 12 bases are a match to TRBD2. The CDR3 is 17 residues long. CDR1 and CDR2 from the germline V gene are SEHNR and FQNEAQ (reference sequence). V was pared by 1 base and J by 0 bases, with 4 bases of the junction left unmatched. CDR3 amino acids: CASSLGLAGGYSYEQYF. CDR3 nucleotides: TGTGCCAGCAGCTTAGGGCTAGCGGGAGGGTACTCCTACGAGCAGTACTTC.

V usage is TRBV11-2 and J usage is TRBJ2-3; perhaps TRBD2 as D (6 bases). V gave up 0 bases and J gave up 5 bases, with 12 bases separating them. Germline V lookup: CDR1 SGHAT, CDR2 FQNNGV. This CDR3 is built from 15 residues. The CDR3 here is CASSLELGGLDTQYF. The CDR3 nucleotides read TGTGCCAGCAGCTTAGAGCTGGGGGGATTAGATACGCAGTATTTT.

The V and J genes are TRBV19 and TRBJ2-3, with a tentative D call TRBD2 (6 bases). Germline values: CDR1 LNHDA, CDR2 SQIVND (reference sequence). The V end was cut by 5 bases, the J end by 4 bases, with 19 bases between. The CDR3 has 16 amino acids. Here the CDR3 reads CASSPSGRDHPDTQYF. The CDR3 nucleotides read TGTGCCAGTAGTCCCTCGGGGCGGGATCATCCAGATACGCAGTATTTT. The entire variable domain, with the rest obtained from reference TRBV19 and TRBJ2-3, is as follows: DGGITQSPKYLFRKEGQNVTLSCEQNLNHDAMYWYRQDPGQGLRLIYYSQIVNDFQKGDIAEGYSVSREKKESFPLTVTSAQKNPTAFYLCASSPSGRDHPDTQYFGPGTRLTVL.